This entry features one TCR beta chain sequence. The source of the sample is a study of shared clonotypes between healthy human individuals. The germline CDR1 and CDR2 sequences are SGHTA and FQGNSA. Trimming took 2 bases from V and 7 from J, leaving 15 bases between them. The CDR3 length is 14 residues. Libraries were prepared by immunoSEQ multiplex PCR; TCRdb keeps only in-frame clonotypes and omits some of them. This sample has millions of clones, with 95% found just once. This TCR was recovered from a man aged 18 to 29 in good health. The sequenced material came from naive CD4+ T cells sorted from blood. Indicated subset: CD45RA+ positively selected. V gene TRBV7-2 combines with J gene TRBJ2-7; D is perhaps TRBD1 or TRBD2 (5 bases each). DNA for the CDR3: TGTGCCAGCAGCTTACAACTAGGGGTCGGGGAGCAGTACTTC. Residues: CASSLQLGVGEQYF.